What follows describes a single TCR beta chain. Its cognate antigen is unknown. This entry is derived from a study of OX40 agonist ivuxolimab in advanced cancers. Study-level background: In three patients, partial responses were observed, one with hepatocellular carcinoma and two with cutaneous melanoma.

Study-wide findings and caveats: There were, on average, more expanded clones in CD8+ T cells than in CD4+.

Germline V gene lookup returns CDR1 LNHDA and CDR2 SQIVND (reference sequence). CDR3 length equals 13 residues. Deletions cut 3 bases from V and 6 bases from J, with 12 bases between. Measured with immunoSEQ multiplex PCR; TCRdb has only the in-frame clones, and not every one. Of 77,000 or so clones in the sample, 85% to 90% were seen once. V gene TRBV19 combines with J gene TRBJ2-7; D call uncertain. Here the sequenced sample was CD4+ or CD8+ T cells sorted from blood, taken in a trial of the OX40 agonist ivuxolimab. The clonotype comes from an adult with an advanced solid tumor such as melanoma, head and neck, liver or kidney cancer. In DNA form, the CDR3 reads TGTGCCAGTAGTATCCGGGTAGGGCGCGAGCAGTACTTC. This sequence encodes CASSIRVGREQYF.